Listed below are T cell receptor beta chains from one sample, sequenced in a study of response to subunit inactivated influenza vaccine. Each CDR3 protein is one row after TCRdb ran MiXCR on the RT-PCR reads. The data show about 530,000 distinct CDR3 sequences, approximately 12% seen once. The starting material was PBMCs from blood, obtained 40 to 50 days after vaccination. The receptors originated from a man in his fifties or sixties who received an inactivated influenza vaccine. CDR3s include the opening cysteine and the closing phenylalanine or tryptophan. The D gene is left open where the match is weak. Clone size appears in some rows only: once, few, many, or a class for an expanded clone.

CDR3 DNA	CDR3 protein	V gene	J gene	clone size	D gene
TGTGCCAGCAGCAAAGAGGGGAACACCGGGGAGCTGTTTTTT	CASSKEGNTGELFF	TRBV21-1	TRBJ2-2	once	-
TGCAGTGCTAGGAGGCAGGGGATAGGCACAGATACGCAGTATTTT	CSARRQGIGTDTQYF	TRBV20-1	TRBJ2-3	-	-
TGTGCCAGCAGCTTAAGGCCCGCTAGCGGGGGGTATGAGCAGTTCTTC	CASSLRPASGGYEQFF	TRBV7-2	TRBJ2-1	few	TRBD2
TGTGCCAGCAGACCTCTAGCGGGGGGCGACCATGAGCAGTTCTTC	CASRPLAGGDHEQFF	TRBV12-3/TRBV12-4	TRBJ2-1	-	TRBD2
TGTGCCAGCAGCCCCATAACAGGGATTCGCACCGGGGAGCTGTTTTTT	CASSPITGIRTGELFF	TRBV9	TRBJ2-2	many	-
TGTGCCAGCAGCCAAAGGGACGGCTGGGGGAATGAGCAGTTCTTC	CASSQRDGWGNEQFF	TRBV4-2	TRBJ2-1	few	-
TGTGCCAGCAGTTTTACGCTGCGACAGGGTACCCAAGAGACCCAGTACTTC	CASSFTLRQGTQETQYF	TRBV12-3/TRBV12-4	TRBJ2-5	few	TRBD1
TGTGCCAGCAGCTTGATCAGCGGGGGGGACTACGAGCAGTACTTC	CASSLISGGDYEQYF	TRBV5-6	TRBJ2-7	few	TRBD2
TGTGCCAGCAGCCGATCTCTAGCGGGGATCGAGACCCAGTACTTC	CASSRSLAGIETQYF	TRBV7-8	TRBJ2-5	many	TRBD2
TGCAGTGCTAGAGGTCGGGGGGGCGGTAACTATGGCTACACCTTC	CSARGRGGGNYGYTF	TRBV20-1	TRBJ1-2	few	-
TGTGCCAGCAGTTACAATACGGGGAGCTCCTACGAGCAGTACTTC	CASSYNTGSSYEQYF	TRBV6-2/TRBV6-3	TRBJ2-7	-	-
TGTGCCAGCAGCTTACTAGGACAGGGGGCAGAGACCCAGTACTTC	CASSLLGQGAETQYF	TRBV7-2	TRBJ2-5	few	TRBD1
TGTGCCAGCAGCTACTTCGCGGCTAGGGAGCAGTACTTC	CASSYFAAREQYF	TRBV5-6	TRBJ2-7	-	-
TGCAGTGCTAGAGATATAGCGGGAGGTTCCTACAATGAGCAGTTCTTC	CSARDIAGGSYNEQFF	TRBV20-1	TRBJ2-1	-	TRBD2